The text below deals with one TCR beta chain. This clone was seen a few times. Its antigen remains unidentified. No per-base quality is available; no much larger clone lies one base away. Each donor gave one peripheral blood draw, averaging approximately 110 mL, which was collected into heparinised tubes. Naive, central memory, regulatory and stem cell-like memory CD4+ T cells were sorted on a BD FACSAria II using a panel including CD45RO, CCR7, CD25, CD127, CD95 and CD27. All sorted populations exceeded 95% purity. PBMCs were isolated immediately by Lymphoprep density gradient centrifugation and stained directly without culture. So that batch effects would be minimized, each experiment stained and sorted samples in pairs, pairing one healthy donor with one patient. The source of the sample is a study of beta chain features in type 1 diabetes listed by TCRdb under 2018. A note on the overall study: Mean age, gender distribution, total cell number and subset yield were not different between patients and healthy donors. A total of about 110,000,000 sorted cells were examined across all samples, and a strong correlation was observed between cell number per subset and RNA yield. The study compared TCRB repertoires of sorted circulating CD4+ T cell subsets between recently diagnosed type 1 diabetes patients and matched healthy donors. Whereas all 30 or so donors provided naive and central memory subsets, regulatory and stem cell-like memory subsets were isolated from just 8 patients and about eight healthy donors.

The cysteine opens and the phenylalanine closes a CDR3 of 15 amino acids. Of the read, only the CDR3 DNA is kept; its 45 bases are in frame from base 1. Cut back by 1 base and 1 base, the V and J ends lie 7 bases apart. CDR1 MNHNS and CDR2 SASEGT were looked up in the germline V gene. On the study overall, not on this receptor specifically: Naive, central memory and regulatory TCRB repertoires appeared to be more similar among patients than among healthy donors. Sequencing cDNA rather than genomic DNA could over-represent highly expressing activated cells, although activation and CD3 levels did not differ between groups. Type 1 diabetes patients showed a moderate but significant shortening of TCRB CDR3 length in all four CD4+ subsets. Shorter templates might be favored by PCR, yet because patient and control samples were amplified and corrected together, any such skew would affect both groups equally. Fewer insertions and more nucleotide deletions at VDJ recombination sites were observed in patients with type 1 diabetes, implying thymic rearrangement abnormalities. Because the HLA sub-analyses included only small numbers of individuals, any influence of HLA type on TCRB rearrangement was left unresolved.

All of the isolated RNA was reverse transcribed with the High Capacity cDNA Reverse Transcription Kit, so expressed TCRB transcripts were sequenced. Naive, central memory and regulatory T cell samples underwent deep immunoSEQ sequencing, averaging about 3.57 million total reads per sample. After sorted cells were lysed in RLT buffer, RNA was extracted with DNase-treated RNeasy Micro or Mini kits, with the choice depending on cell number. Each cell subset was processed separately to prevent cross-contamination, with patient and healthy donor samples processed together. The immunoSEQ multiplex PCR was used to amplify TCRB sequences from cDNA, generating 87-bp fragments that spanned the CDR3 region. Sequencing of the amplicons was done on the Illumina HiSeq platform. In the source study's methods: Synthetic template baselines were used to correct PCR bias computationally, reads within Hamming distance 2 were collapsed, and singletons that could not be merged were discarded. By aligning reads against IMGT, V, D and J genes, CDR3 length, and insertions or deletions at six rearrangement sites were assigned. Within each subset, clonotype counts were normalized to the number of sorted cells before true diversity and Gini coefficients were calculated with the tcR R package. The overlap coefficient, calculated on TCRB nucleotide sequences, was used to quantify repertoire sharing. As a proxy for the pre-selection repertoire, out-of-frame TCRB sequences from naive cells were analyzed. In TCRdb, the immuneACCESS table is reduced to in-frame sequences with V and J assigned. These tables do not hold every clone; where another copy was compared, an unresolved V gene accounts for under half, and the others remain unexplained. V, J and clone size are those of that table, while D and trimming were read from the DNA. Present in this sample are about 330,000 clones, approximately 9.9% of which were seen just once. The leading ten clones occupy about 0.014% of the sample.

The chain is encoded by TRBV6-1 joined to TRBJ2-2, and the D gene may be TRBD1, 6 bases matching. The origin of this receptor is a woman in her twenties or thirties in good health. Sequencing was carried out using naive CD4+ T cells from blood. Explained via the paper, the cell subset or site label denotes: true naive CD4+ T cells. The encoded CDR3 is CASSEEGENTGELFF. The nucleotide sequence reads as follows: TGTGCCAGCAGTGAAGAGGGGGAGAACACCGGGGAGCTGTTTTTT.